Presented here are 20 T cell receptor beta chains from one specimen sequenced in a study of OX40 agonist ivuxolimab in advanced cancers. Method: immunoSEQ multiplex PCR; TCRdb's copy keeps in-frame clones and lacks some. The sample lists 65,000 to 90,000 clones; roughly 89% were seen once. The sample consisted of CD4+ or CD8+ T cells sorted from blood, taken in a trial of the OX40 agonist ivuxolimab. The receptors derive from an adult with an advanced solid tumor such as melanoma, head and neck, liver or kidney cancer.

The gene calls are TRBV7-9 and TRBJ2-4; D is unresolved. The V gene lost 0 bases and the J gene lost 7 bases, with 4 bases spanning the gap. Germline V gene lookup returns CDR1 SEHNR and CDR2 FQNEAQ (reference sequence). The CDR3 loop spans 12 amino acids. The CDR3 coding sequence is TGTGCCAGCAGCTTAGCAGGGAACATTCAGTACTTC. This codes for CASSLAGNIQYF.

The chain has TRBV19 and TRBJ2-1, with 9 bases aligning to TRBD2. V was pared by 3 bases and J by 2 bases, with 8 bases of the junction left unmatched. Germline V gives CDR1 LNHDA, CDR2 SQIVND (reference sequence). The CDR3 is 17 residues long. CDR3 region: CASSIRLAGHPYNEQFF. CDR3 in DNA: TGTGCCAGTAGTATTCGTCTAGCGGGACATCCCTACAATGAGCAGTTCTTC.

The chain recombines TRBV28 with TRBJ2-5; D not certain. From germline, CDR1 is MDHEN and CDR2 SYDVKM. This CDR3 is 17 amino acids long. V gave up 1 base and J gave up 1 base, with 16 bases separating them. The CDR3 region has the DNA TGTGCCAGCAGTTTATTGGGCACAGATGGATTCCAAGAGACCCAGTACTTC. As protein: CASSLLGTDGFQETQYF. The complete variable domain, with remaining parts taken from reference TRBV28 and TRBJ2-5, reads DVKVTQSSRYLVKRTGEKVFLECVQDMDHENMFWYRQDPGLGLRLIYFSYDVKMKEKGDIPEGYSVSREKKERFSLILESASTNQTSMYLCASSLLGTDGFQETQYFGPGTRLLVL.

V gene TRBV9 combines with J gene TRBJ2-1; 8 nucleotides agree with TRBD2. V trimming: 3 bases; J trimming: 1 base; junction bases outside the gene matches: 15. CDR1 and CDR2 (germline): SGDLS, YYNGEE. The CDR3 is 19 residues long. The CDR3: CASSDQLAGGLLSYNEQFF. The CDR3 DNA reads as TGTGCCAGCAGCGACCAACTTGCGGGGGGACTCCTATCCTACAATGAGCAGTTCTTC.

V gene TRBV15 combines with J gene TRBJ1-2, with 8 nucleotides matching TRBD1. Unmatched junction bases numbered 11, after V lost 4 bases and J lost 4 bases. The CDR3 consists of 16 residues. Germline CDR1 and CDR2: LNHNV and YYDKDF (reference sequence). The CDR3 coding sequence is TGTGCCACCAGCAAAATCCGGACAGGGAGTCCCTATGGCTACACCTTC. This codes for CATSKIRTGSPYGYTF.

The rearrangement links TRBV4-3 to TRBJ2-7; TRBD1 matches at 9 bases. With 0 bases clipped from V and 4 bases from J, the junction kept 7 bases outside the gene matches. Germline loops: CDR1 LGHNA, CDR2 YSLEER. The CDR3 consists of 16 residues. This CDR3 reads CASSQEPTGQGYEQYF. CDR3 DNA sequence: TGCGCCAGCAGCCAAGAACCAACTGGACAGGGGTACGAGCAGTACTTC.

V usage is TRBV28 and J usage is TRBJ2-7; maybe TRBD1 (5 bases). Deletions cut 5 bases from V and 0 bases from J, with 14 bases between. This CDR3 contains 15 residues. Germline CDR1 MDHEN, CDR2 SYDVKM. This CDR3 reads CASSPDSRASYEQYV. In DNA, the CDR3 is TGTGCCAGCAGTCCCGACAGCCGCGCCTCCTACGAGCAGTACGTC.

The chain joins TRBV5-6 to TRBJ1-1; 8 nucleotides match TRBD1. CDR1 and CDR2 (germline): SGHDT, YYEEEE. The J segment lost 6 bases and the V segment lost 4 bases, leaving 5 bases of the junction unmatched. There are 13 residues in the CDR3. The CDR3 nucleotides are TGTGCCAGCAGCGCGGACAGGGACCCTGAAGCTTTCTTT. This translates into CASSADRDPEAFF.

With respect to this clone: The same CDR3 can be traced to other DNA sequences in this sample. CDR3: CASSPGLDEKLFF. The CDR3 DNA reads TGCGCCAGCAGCCCGGGGCTAGATGAAAAACTGTTTTTT. This chain links TRBV5-1 with TRBJ1-4; D is perhaps TRBD1 (5 bases). CDR3 size: 13 residues. Germline CDR1 and CDR2: SGHRS and YFSETQ. The germline V and J ends were trimmed by 4 bases and 6 bases, with 10 bases remaining between them.

The chain combines TRBV25-1 with TRBJ2-7; 8 bases fit TRBD1. The CDR3 contains 16 residues. Germline V gene sequence: CDR1 MGHDK, CDR2 SYGVNS. The V segment lost 0 bases and the J segment 2 bases; nucleotides outside the gene matches: 6. The CDR3 DNA follows: TGTGCCAGCAGTGAATATGGACAGGGACATCCCTACGAGCAGTACGTC. It codes for CASSEYGQGHPYEQYV.

This clone appeared once. V usage is TRBV30 and J usage is TRBJ1-5; 7 nucleotides align to TRBD1. Germline V CDR1 and CDR2: GTSNPN, SVGIG (reference sequence). Trimming took 5 bases from V and 0 from J; bases not matched to a gene: 7. The CDR3 loop spans 15 amino acids. The CDR3 region is CAWAQGDHSNQPQHF. CDR3 coding DNA: TGTGCCTGGGCTCAGGGGGACCATAGCAATCAGCCCCAGCATTTT.

The count of this clone is one. The CDR3 region has the DNA TGTGCCAGCATGGGACTAGCGGAATACAATGAGCAGTTCTTC. The encoded protein is CASMGLAEYNEQFF. This rearrangement joins TRBV6-5 to TRBJ2-1, with TRBD2 identical over 11 bases. CDR3 length equals 14 residues. CDR1 and CDR2 from the germline V gene are MNHEY and SVGAGI. Unmatched junction bases numbered 3, after V lost 7 bases and J lost 4 bases.

The V gene is TRBV6-1, the J gene TRBJ1-1, with unresolved D. The CDR3 has 14 residues. Germline loops: CDR1 MNHNS, CDR2 SASEGT. The V end lost 3 bases, the J end lost 7 bases, and 15 bases lay between the germline ends. Written as DNA, the CDR3 is TGTGCCAGCAGTGAGTCGAGAGCAACGATTGAAGCTTTCTTT. It encodes CASSESRATIEAFF.

The CDR3 here is CASSHRGGKETQYF. CDR3 in DNA: TGTGCCAGCAGCCATCGCGGAGGAAAAGAGACCCAGTACTTC. The rearrangement joins TRBV11-2 to TRBJ2-5; maybe TRBD2 (5 bases). The V gene's germline CDR1 is SGHAT and CDR2 FQNNGV. The CDR3 is made up of 14 amino acids. V was clipped by 5 bases and J by 3 bases, with 13 bases between them.

V and J are TRBV27 and TRBJ1-1; D remains unclear. CDR1 MNHEY and CDR2 SMNVEV come from the germline V gene (reference sequence). This CDR3 contains 16 residues. V was trimmed by 1 base and J by 4 bases, leaving 16 bases between them. The CDR3 DNA is TGTGCCAGCAGTTTATATTGGGTTTCCAAGGGCACTGAAGCTTTCTTT. This sequence encodes CASSLYWVSKGTEAFF.

This chain links TRBV7-8 with TRBJ2-3; D gene unclear. V was cut by 5 bases and J by 0 bases, with 6 bases left in between. The CDR3 length is 13 residues. The germline V gene has CDR1 SGHVS and CDR2 FQNEAQ. This chain's CDR3 is CASSGASTDTQYF. The CDR3 coding sequence is TGTGCCAGCAGCGGAGCTAGCACAGATACGCAGTATTTT.

The V call is TRBV11-2, the J call TRBJ2-1; D remains ambiguous. CDR1 is SGHAT and CDR2 is FQNNGV in the germline V gene. The length of the CDR3 is 17 residues. The V end lost 6 bases, the J end lost 3 bases, and 21 bases lay between the germline ends. CDR3 protein: CASRALHWYGYYNEQFF. As DNA, the CDR3 is TGTGCCAGCAGGGCCCTCCATTGGTACGGGTACTACAATGAGCAGTTCTTC.

Note on this clone: This CDR3 is also generated by other DNA sequences in the sample. This chain uses TRBV9 with TRBJ2-1, with 11 bases matching TRBD2. The germline CDR1 and CDR2 sequences are SGDLS and YYNGEE. CDR3 length: 16 residues. With 0 bases clipped from V and 4 bases from J, the junction kept 3 bases outside the gene matches. CDR3 DNA sequence: TGTGCCAGCAGCGTAGTAGCGGGAGGGCCTTACAATGAGCAGTTCTTC. This sequence encodes CASSVVAGGPYNEQFF.

V and J are TRBV4-3 and TRBJ1-1; the D is unclear. V dropped 3 bases and J dropped 4 bases, with 9 bases sitting between them. This CDR3 spans 13 amino acids. Germline CDR1 reads LGHNA; CDR2 reads YSLEER. For the CDR3, the DNA is TGCGCCAGCAGCCAGGCGGTTCGCACTGAAGCTTTCTTT. This gives the protein CASSQAVRTEAFF.

The V gene is TRBV6-5, the J gene TRBJ2-3; no reliable D call. There are 14 residues in the CDR3. Germline assignment: CDR1 MNHEY and CDR2 SVGAGI. The ends were cut back, 2 bases at V and 0 bases at J, with 6 bases in the middle. The CDR3 loop reads CASSYTSSTDTQYF. CDR3 nucleotides: TGTGCCAGCAGTTACACCTCTAGCACAGATACGCAGTATTTT.